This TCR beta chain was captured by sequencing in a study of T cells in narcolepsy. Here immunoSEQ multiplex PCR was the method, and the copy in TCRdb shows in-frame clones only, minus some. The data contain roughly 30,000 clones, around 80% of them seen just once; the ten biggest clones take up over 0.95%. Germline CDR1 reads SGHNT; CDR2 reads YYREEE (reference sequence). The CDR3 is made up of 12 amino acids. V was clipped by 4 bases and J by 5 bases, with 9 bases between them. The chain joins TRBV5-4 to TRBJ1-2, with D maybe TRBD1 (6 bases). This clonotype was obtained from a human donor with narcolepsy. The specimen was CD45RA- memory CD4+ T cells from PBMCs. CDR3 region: CASSPDSYGYTF. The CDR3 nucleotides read TGTGCCAGCAGCCCGGACAGTTATGGCTACACCTTC.